This T cell receptor (beta chain) is drawn from a study of cytomegalovirus exposure and HLA in healthy donors. Background on the study: According to later analysis, the same platform produced the 120 validation and several hundred first-cohort repertoires. General observations from the study: Cytomegalovirus status, reportedly, was diagnosed with high specificity and sensitivity by the classifier. The study designated fewer than 200 TCR beta chains cytomegalovirus-associated.

Remarks on this clone: Its cognate antigen is unknown.

The CDR3 runs 17 residues. V gave up 4 bases and J gave up 3 bases; unmatched junction bases: 3. CDR1 is SGHNT, CDR2 YYREEE, per germline (reference sequence). Profiled with immunoSEQ multiplex PCR; TCRdb holds only in-frame clones, not every one. Of 90,000 or so clones listed, 85% are singletons. V gene TRBV5-4 combines with J gene TRBJ2-2, with 16 positions matching TRBD2. What was sequenced was PBMCs. The sequence was collected from a man between 18 and 35 years old in good health and CMV-seropositive. Here the CDR3 DNA reads TGTGCCAGCAGCCAGGGGACTAGCGGGAGGGACACCGGGGAGCTGTTTTTT. Amino acids: CASSQGTSGRDTGELFF.